These 3 T cell receptor beta chains came from one sample sequenced in a study of shared clonotypes between healthy human individuals. Clones were read by immunoSEQ multiplex PCR, and TCRdb kept only the in-frame ones, dropping some. The repertoire includes hundreds of thousands of clones, roughly 98% of them detected once, and 0.3% sits in the top ten. The naive CD8 population came from CD45RO-negative cells selected for CCR7, without terminally differentiated effector memory CD45RA+ cells. Sequences were obtained from naive CD8+ T cells sorted from blood. Source of these receptors: a man aged 25-45 years in good health.

This rearrangement joins TRBV20-1 to TRBJ2-7, with no clear D. The V gene lost 3 bases and the J gene lost 1 base, with 4 bases spanning the gap. The CDR3 runs to 11 residues. Germline V gene data show CDR1 as DFQATT and CDR2 as SNEGSKA (reference sequence). This chain's CDR3 is CSARVSYEQYF. The CDR3 DNA reads TGCAGTGCTAGGGTTTCCTACGAGCAGTACTTC.

V usage is TRBV4-1 and J usage is TRBJ1-2; TRBD1 matches at 10 bases. V was clipped by 0 bases and J by 5 bases; unmatched bases: 9. CDR3 length: 17 amino acids. The germline V gene encodes CDR1 MGHRA and CDR2 YSYEKL. CDR3 residues: CASSQDLSTGGAYGYTF. CDR3 in DNA: TGCGCCAGCAGCCAAGACCTCTCGACAGGGGGCGCATATGGCTACACCTTC.

V is TRBV29-1 and J is TRBJ2-7, with 13 bases matching TRBD2. Germline-derived CDR1 and CDR2 are SQVTM and ANQGSEA. With 3 bases clipped from V and 5 bases from J, the junction kept 16 bases outside the gene matches. This CDR3 spans 18 amino acids. Here the CDR3 reads CSVDGLGKLAGGPDEQYF. DNA for the CDR3: TGCAGCGTTGATGGATTGGGGAAACTAGCGGGAGGGCCCGACGAGCAGTACTTC.